Shown below are 17 T cell receptor beta chains from a single sample sequenced in a study of identifying expanded T cells in peripheral blood. Profiling relied on immunoSEQ multiplex PCR, and the TCRdb table lists in-frame clones only, not all of them. This sample yields roughly 96,000 clones, of which around 90% are seen a single time; approximately 5% belongs to the top ten. Sequenced: blood. Receptors were obtained from a person aged 18 to 75 in good health.

The chain has TRBV5-1 and TRBJ2-5; 9 positions match TRBD1. This CDR3 has 14 amino acids. The ends lost 2 bases at V and 5 bases at J; junction bases unmatched: 4. Looked up from germline, CDR1 is SGHRS and CDR2 is YFSETQ. The CDR3 coding sequence is TGCGCCAGCAGCTTACAGGGGGCGAGGGAGACCCAGTACTTC. Encoded protein: CASSLQGARETQYF.

The V and J genes are TRBV30 and TRBJ1-1; 7 bases agree with TRBD1. Trimming at V came to 0 bases and at J to 10 bases, leaving 11 bases not matched to a gene. Per germline, CDR1 GTSNPN and CDR2 SVGIG (reference sequence). This CDR3 has 14 residues. DNA for the CDR3: TGTGCCTGGAGTGTAGGCAGGGGGTTTATTGGAGCTTTCTTT. Protein: CAWSVGRGFIGAFF.

The V call is TRBV7-9, the J call TRBJ1-1, with 8 bases lining up with TRBD1. The germline V gene has CDR1 SEHNR and CDR2 FQNEAQ (reference sequence). The CDR3 is 11 amino acids. Unmatched junction bases numbered 8, after V lost 6 bases and J lost 14 bases. The CDR3 DNA reads as TGTGCCAGCAGAGGAGGGGACAGGCTGTTCTTT. Translating gives CASRGGDRLFF.

This chain links TRBV7-6 with TRBJ2-3; D not certain. This CDR3 has 15 residues. Deletions cut 1 base from V and 1 base from J, with 9 bases between. Germline-derived CDR1 and CDR2 are SGHVS and FNYEAQ. The CDR3 loop is CASSLGLGGTDTQYF. The DNA for the CDR3 is TGTGCCAGCAGCTTAGGGCTAGGCGGCACAGATACGCAGTATTTT.

The chain employs TRBV19 and TRBJ2-1; 7 positions agree with TRBD1. The germline CDR1 and CDR2 sequences are LNHDA and SQIVND (reference sequence). This CDR3 is built from 13 residues. After removal of 4 bases from V and 10 bases from J, the junction contained 7 bases not matched to a gene. CDR3 residues: CASSTTGDGEQFF. The CDR3 nucleotides are TGTGCCAGTAGTACCACAGGGGATGGCGAGCAGTTCTTC.

The gene calls are TRBV7-2 and TRBJ2-1, with D unclear. Germline CDR1 reads SGHTA; CDR2 reads FQGNSA. This CDR3 is 12 amino acids long. V was cut by 2 bases and J by 8 bases, with 7 bases left in between. CDR3: CASSLTRHEQFF. The CDR3 DNA reads TGTGCCAGCAGCTTAACACGTCATGAGCAGTTCTTC.

The chain recombines TRBV5-1 with TRBJ2-3; 9 bases fit TRBD2. Germline loops: CDR1 SGHRS, CDR2 YFSETQ. The CDR3 totals 16 residues. V shed 6 bases, J shed 2 bases, and the junction held 10 bases outside the gene matches. CDR3 sequence reads: CASTPDSGGPTDTQYF. In nucleotides, the CDR3 is TGCGCCAGCACCCCGGATAGCGGGGGCCCCACAGATACGCAGTATTTT.

This chain connects TRBV9 to TRBJ2-1; no clear D gene. Trimming stripped 4 bases from V and 0 bases from J, with 11 bases between. Germline lookup yields CDR1 SGDLS and CDR2 YYNGEE. The CDR3 extends over 15 amino acids. The CDR3 DNA follows: TGTGCCAGCAGCATAACATGGAGCTCCTACAATGAGCAGTTCTTC. Encoded protein: CASSITWSSYNEQFF.

The chain carries TRBV30 and TRBJ1-2; D is ambiguous. CDR1 and CDR2 (germline): GTSNPN, SVGIG (reference sequence). V lost 0 bases and J lost 6, with 5 bases in between. The CDR3 is 11 residues long. The CDR3 sequence is CAWSVLDGYTF. In DNA, the CDR3 is TGTGCCTGGAGTGTATTGGATGGCTACACCTTC.

This clone occurred once. The rearrangement joins TRBV27 to TRBJ2-7, with D tentatively TRBD1 (5 bases). The ends were cut back, 6 bases at V and 2 bases at J, with 17 bases in the middle. The CDR3 has 15 residues. Looked up from germline, CDR1 is MNHEY and CDR2 is SMNVEV (reference sequence). CDR3 loop: CASRETVDWAYEQYF. The CDR3 nucleotides are TGTGCCAGCAGAGAGACAGTCGACTGGGCCTACGAGCAGTACTTC.

For this clone: Other nucleotide sequences in the sample specify the same CDR3. The chain is built from TRBV30 and TRBJ1-2; possibly TRBD1 for D (5 bases). The CDR3 runs to 14 residues. Per the germline V gene, CDR1 is GTSNPN and CDR2 is SVGIG (reference sequence). Trimming left V 5 bases short and J 8 bases short, with 21 bases between. CDR3 sequence (DNA): TGTGCCTGGGGTGGGACTGGGGGGAGAAGGGGCTACACCTTC. The encoded protein is CAWGGTGGRRGYTF.

The CDR3 region is CASSQEQSSYNEQFF. As DNA, the CDR3 is TGCGCCAGCAGCCAAGAACAGAGCTCCTACAATGAGCAGTTCTTC. The chain uses TRBV4-1 and TRBJ2-1, with D unresolved. V was pared by 0 bases and J by 0 bases, with 6 bases between. CDR1 is MGHRA and CDR2 is YSYEKL in the germline V gene. The CDR3 consists of 15 residues.

The J gene is TRBJ2-7, the V gene TRBV12-5, with D uncertain. Germline V gives CDR1 LGHNT, CDR2 FRNRAP. The CDR3 has 15 amino acids. Deletions cut 1 base from V and 3 bases from J, with 13 bases between. The CDR3 region is CASGLGGRTHYEQYF. CDR3 DNA sequence: TGTGCTAGTGGTTTGGGAGGCAGGACGCACTACGAGCAGTACTTC.

This chain links TRBV5-6 with TRBJ2-1; D possibly corresponds to TRBD2 (5 bases). The CDR3 spans 16 residues. The germline V gene has CDR1 SGHDT and CDR2 YYEEEE. V lost 6 bases to trimming and J lost 4 bases, with 20 bases between them. The CDR3 loop reads CASTSFGEGVYNEQFF. CDR3 nucleotides: TGTGCCAGCACCTCATTCGGAGAGGGCGTTTACAATGAGCAGTTCTTC. The variable domain in full, with the rest retrieved from reference TRBV5-6 and TRBJ2-1, is DAGVTQSPTHLIKTRGQQVTLRCSPKSGHDTVSWYQQALGQGPQFIFQYYEEEERQRGNFPDRFSGHQFPNYSSELNVNALLLGDSALYLCASTSFGEGVYNEQFFGPGTRLTVL.

V and J are TRBV11-2 and TRBJ1-1; D is perhaps TRBD1 (6 bases). Trimming stripped 3 bases from V and 4 bases from J, with 24 bases between. CDR1 and CDR2 from the germline V gene are SGHAT and FQNNGV. The CDR3 consists of 18 residues. The CDR3 sequence is CASSFPLGGRRVVTEAFF. CDR3 nucleotide sequence: TGTGCCAGCAGCTTCCCTCTAGGGGGGCGGAGGGTAGTCACTGAAGCTTTCTTT.

J is TRBJ1-4 and V is TRBV5-8; no firm D call. CDR1 is SGHTS, CDR2 YDEGEE, per germline. V shed 4 bases and J shed 2 bases, with 9 bases lying between them. CDR3 size: 14 residues. The CDR3 protein is CASSPPFTNEKLFF. The CDR3 coding sequence is TGTGCCAGCAGCCCCCCCTTCACTAATGAAAAACTGTTTTTT. The variable domain in full, completed from reference TRBV5-8 and TRBJ1-4, reads EAGVTQSPTHLIKTRGQQATLRCSPISGHTSVYWYQQALGLGLQFLLWYDEGEERNRGNFPPRFSGRQFPNYSSELNVNALELEDSALYLCASSPPFTNEKLFFGSGTQLSVL.

V is TRBV2 and J is TRBJ2-5; 10 positions agree with TRBD1. CDR1 is SNHLY and CDR2 is FYNNEI in the germline V gene. This CDR3 has 16 residues. Losses at the gene ends were 5 bases for V and 3 bases for J; bases not matched to a gene: 9. Here the CDR3 reads CASSPLTGGVKETQYF. The CDR3 region has the DNA TGTGCCAGCAGTCCCCTGACAGGGGGCGTCAAAGAGACCCAGTACTTC.